This T cell receptor (beta chain) was observed in a study of EBV T-cell therapy then PD-1 blockade in nasopharyngeal carcinoma. Comments on this clone: The antigen is not known.

Treatment defined: AdE1-LMPpoly-expanded autologous EBV-specific T-cell therapy followed by anti-PD-1 nivolumab. Assay used: immunoSEQ multiplex PCR; TCRdb lists only in-frame clones, some missing. The profile shows around 23,000 clones, approximately 80% of them singletons. The clonotype originates from a middle-aged man with nasopharyngeal carcinoma. The sample was CD8+ T cells from blood, taken around day 58 from a patient whose treatment included autologous EBV-specific T cells and nivolumab.

The CDR3 region is CASSGTRPREDTQYF. For the CDR3, the DNA is TGTGCCAGCAGCGGGACTAGACCCCGAGAGGATACGCAGTATTTT. The V call is TRBV9, the J call TRBJ2-3, with 7 bases identical to TRBD2. Germline CDR1 is SGDLS and CDR2 is YYNGEE. The length of the CDR3 is 15 residues. Trimming removed 3 bases from V and 6 bases from J; junction bases left unmatched: 10.